This TCR beta chain was sequenced during a study of cytomegalovirus exposure and HLA in healthy donors (dated by TCRdb to about 2017). Describing the broader study: In an earlier analysis of around 540 of the donors, 250 to 300 Gb of sequence data and roughly 100 million unique TCR beta sequences from roughly 180 million T cells were reported. Across around 400 genotyped donors of the cohort, an average of about 200,000 unique TCR beta nucleotide sequences per donor were sequenced, and roughly 20% of those sequences were non-productive. An earlier analysis of 500 to 750 of the donors applied high-throughput TCR beta sequencing to assess whether each TCR beta V gene segment acted as functional or pseudogenic. Approximately 300 gigabases of sequencing data and around 80 million unique TCR sequences made up an early release that covered 500 to 650 HLA-typed donors. Donor age, sex, ethnicity and CMV serostatus were compiled together with the repertoire data. To predict cytomegalovirus infection status, the study brought together high-throughput TCR immunosequencing, statistical association of individual TCRs with disease status, and machine learning. A later genetic analysis used genome-wide SNP genotypes for 398 of the 666 donors, treating that subset as a discovery cohort. Of the roughly 410 genotyped donors, 81% were placed in the genetic ancestry cluster associated with self-reported Caucasian donors. A separate validation cohort of about 110 different subjects was used in addition to the 666-subject first cohort. The number of donors typed differed by locus, with roughly 629-640 for A, B, C, DRB1 and DQB1, roughly 520 for DQA1, 606 for DPA1, and about 450 for DPB1. The study was designed to test whether signatures of past pathogen exposure could be identified by cataloging public T cell receptors. In the later analysis, no new phenotypic data were used to find candidate immune exposures; instead, reliance was placed on TCR beta sequences and their occurrence across donors. All discovery cohort repertoires had been generated on a single sequencing platform. In a later analysis, previously published TCR beta repertoires from 666 donors were re-analyzed and high-resolution HLA genotyping was added so that TCR occurrence patterns could be studied. The study profiled the T cell repertoires of more than 500 subjects by immunosequencing and related them to cytomegalovirus serostatus. Class I and class II HLA loci were covered by the typing at four-digit resolution. Because of strong linkage in the cohort, 5 or 6 DR-DQ haplotypes were treated as single units for association and clustering. Paper-wide results and their limitations: Some IMGT-functional V segments, including TRBV6-2 and TRBV6-3, could not be told apart with the 87-base-pair reads, so those segments were excluded. A further reported finding was that TCR beta sequences accurately predicted the HLA-A and HLA-B alleles for most subjects in the first cohort. Strong co-occurrence of HLA alleles, especially DR and DQ, made assigning TCR associations to individual alleles difficult. An earlier analysis of 587 of the donors showed that most TCR beta V segments appeared in productive rearrangements either about 90% or about 30% of the time, which broadly matched IMGT annotations. It was suggested by the authors that the approach could potentially be generalized to other disease states and immunological phenotypes. A later genetic analysis associated a missense DCLRE1C variant with V-gene and J-gene trimming of TCR beta chains, and an independent cohort replicated the association. According to a later analysis, parvovirus B19, influenza, CMV and Epstein-Barr virus appeared linked to several top co-occurrence clusters. According to a later genetic analysis, donors in an Asian-associated ancestry cluster had fewer N-insertions in productive TCRs than the approximately 710-donor mean. A later analysis found that most CMV-associated TCR beta chains appeared HLA-restricted, with HLA associations seemingly driven largely by CMV exposure. In this cohort, only TCR beta chains were sequenced, and detectable features were limited by the absence of alpha or paired-chain data. Because counts were too low, some 17 rarely observed V segments, including chromosome 9 orphons, were excluded from the earlier analysis of around 590 of the donors. HLA typing was unavailable for some donors at each locus, so association tests used only the typed subset. In vitro tests confirmed that a few of the cytomegalovirus-associated TCR beta chains recognize cytomegalovirus antigens. In a later analysis, TCR association rates were found to vary across HLA loci, with the most associated TCRs seen for DRB1 alleles and the fewest for HLA-C alleles. In a later analysis, HLA-associated TCR beta chains showed more clonal expansion and lower generation probabilities than non-associated chains that were equally common. A group of highly shared sequence variants was considered likely to be a technical artifact of the sequencing pipeline. Sequencing depth was assumed to be roughly uniform across donors in the presence/absence analyses, though that assumption may not hold. At a false discovery rate of 0.05, a later analysis linked about 17,000 TCR beta sequences to specific HLA alleles. The study gave a list of some 150 TCR beta chains associated with cytomegalovirus. Most TCR sequences were seen in very few donors, while some public TCRs were found in many individuals. CMV serostatus was the only immune exposure information available for the cohort. Linkage disequilibrium might explain the correlated functional status among segregating V segments, but an unknown experimental factor could not be ruled out. The classifier was reported to diagnose cytomegalovirus status with high specificity and sensitivity in both the original cohort and the validation cohort.

The cohort consisted of 650 to 850 healthy bone marrow donors. At the time of sampling, all cohort members were nominally healthy, though unrecorded immune exposures were likely present. The donor was CMV seropositive and was included in the group of 250 to 300 seropositive cohort members. A peripheral blood sample was collected from each donor, and TCR beta sequencing was performed on peripheral blood mononuclear cells. The Qiagen DNeasy Blood Extraction Kit was used to extract genomic DNA from the blood cell samples. This clone has more than one count but fewer than ten. This receptor's antigen is unknown. No much larger clone exists at a distance of one base, and base qualities are not known. Library method: the immunoSEQ multiplex PCR assay. A mixture of 60 forward primers for TCR Vbeta segments and 13 reverse primers for TCR Jbeta segments was used in the multiplex PCR. The CDR3 region of rearranged TCR beta genes was amplified from genomic DNA by a multiplex PCR assay. On the Illumina HiSeq System, the amplified TCR beta libraries were sequenced as 87-base-pair reads. The original pipeline was this. Across the roughly 700 repertoires, a later analysis counted tens of millions of unique TCR beta chains, roughly 11 million of which were shared by at least two donors. A nearest-neighbor algorithm error-corrected the raw reads and collapsed the reads into unique sequences, merging closely related sequences to remove PCR and sequencing errors. Alignment of CDR3 sequences to IMGT reference sequences was used to assign V, D and J gene segments. For a sequence to be retained, a match of at least six nucleotides to both a V gene segment and a J gene segment was required. Rearrangements were called productive when the CDR3 lacked stop codons and stayed in frame with V and J; all others were non-productive. Following IMGT convention, CDR3 was defined as the stretch from the second conserved V-encoded cysteine up to the conserved J-encoded phenylalanine. Sequences without an unambiguous match to a single V gene segment were excluded from the earlier analysis of over 500 of the donors. An earlier analysis of several hundred of the donors called V segments functional above 56.7% productive rearrangements and segregating when the between-donor standard deviation exceeded 5%. A statistical classification framework was built for diagnosing cytomegalovirus status from the catalog of TCR beta chain sequences. V and J gene assignment, in a later analysis, came from comparing TCR nucleotide sequences with IMGT/GENE-DB human TR gene sequences. Using the TCRdist pipeline, a later analysis assigned CDR3 sequences along with most-parsimonious VDJ recombination scenarios. A later analysis defined each TCR beta chain by its CDR3 amino acid sequence plus V-gene family, and excluded reads lacking a unique V-gene family. A later analysis removed roughly 590 highly shared, low-generation-probability nucleotide sequences to deal with suspected cross-contamination and a sequencing artifact. A later analysis calculated a clonal expansion index for each public chain from normalized within-repertoire ranks of inferred template counts. In a later analysis, generation probabilities were computed with a VDJ recombination model fitted to out-of-frame rearrangements, and the resulting probabilities were checked against IGoR. A later analysis scored TCR-TCR, TCR-HLA and TCR-CMV co-occurrence with hypergeometric tests, applying a repertoire-size bias correction to TCR pairs. In a later analysis, false discovery rates were estimated by permuting HLA or CMV assignments 20 times. A later analysis grouped co-occurring TCRs with DBSCAN, adding TCRdist sequence similarity when clustering within HLA-allele-positive subsets. Co-occurrence clustering excluded repertoires with fewer than 30,000 or more than 120,000 public chains, plus five with anomalous nucleotide sharing. Not all clones reach the TCRdb copy of this immuneACCESS table, which keeps in-frame sequences only. Checked studies attribute under half of the gap to unresolved V genes and leave the rest unexplained. V, J and clone size were drawn from that table, and D and trimming were deduced from the DNA. The sample table contains more than 95,000 clones; only one count was recorded for under 80% of them. Clones ranked in the top ten supply 11% of the sample.

V was cut back by 6 bases and J by 4 bases, leaving a gap of 15 bases between them. CDR1 is given as MNHEY and CDR2 as SVGAGI, both from the germline V gene. The CDR3 numbers 14 residues from cysteine through phenylalanine. The read is trimmed to its CDR3 DNA, 42 bases read in frame from base 1. The V and J genes are TRBV6-5 and TRBJ1-2; TRBD1 is a weak D gene call, 5 bases matching. The source is a woman between 45 and 60 years old in good health and CMV-seropositive. The specimen was PBMCs. CDR3 region: CASSPEGRSYGYTF. The DNA reads TGTGCCAGCAGCCCCGAGGGGAGGTCCTATGGCTACACCTTC.